The TCR beta chain under discussion was sequenced for a study of STAT3 mutations in large granular lymphocyte leukemia. Study-wide findings and caveats: Differing intervals and regimens complicate linking therapy response to clone burden. After therapy, about 30% of the 18 patients switched clonotypes, all new clones STAT3 wild type. Clonal expansion was inferred from samples taken at other timepoints. Every T-LGLL patient had at least one immunodominant TCRbeta clonotype.

Sequenced by immunoSEQ multiplex PCR; TCRdb stores in-frame clones only, minus some. The sample has around 29,000 clones; more than 75% are singletons. Germline V CDR1 and CDR2: SGHTA, FQGNSA. Trimming removed 6 bases from V and 6 bases from J; junction bases left unmatched: 13. The CDR3 is made up of 16 amino acids. As for this clone: Its antigen remains unidentified.

The chain couples TRBV7-2 to TRBJ2-1; 8 bases align to TRBD2. This TCR came from a man in his sixties with T-cell large granular lymphocyte leukemia. Some clones in this sample may be carry-over from other donors' samples. What was sequenced was peripheral blood mononuclear cells. This chain's CDR3 is CASSRGGSRGANEQFF. DNA of the CDR3: TGTGCCAGCAGTCGGGGGGGGTCCCGAGGGGCCAATGAGCAGTTCTTC.